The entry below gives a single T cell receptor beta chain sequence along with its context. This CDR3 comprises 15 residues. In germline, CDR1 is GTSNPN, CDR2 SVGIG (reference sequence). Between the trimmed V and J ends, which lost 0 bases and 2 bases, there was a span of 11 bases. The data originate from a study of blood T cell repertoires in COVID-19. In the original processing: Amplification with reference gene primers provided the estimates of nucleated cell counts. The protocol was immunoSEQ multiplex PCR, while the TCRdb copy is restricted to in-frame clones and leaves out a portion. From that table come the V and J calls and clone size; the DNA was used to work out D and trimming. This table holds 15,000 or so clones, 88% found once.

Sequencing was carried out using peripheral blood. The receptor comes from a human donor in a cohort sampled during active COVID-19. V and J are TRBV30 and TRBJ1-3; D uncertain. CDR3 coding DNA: TGTGCCTGGAGTGTACGGGGTTCGGCTGGAAACACCATATATTTT. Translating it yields CAWSVRGSAGNTIYF.